This TCR beta chain originates from a study of OX40 agonist ivuxolimab in advanced cancers. Describing the broader study: The costimulatory receptor OX40 (CD134) was targeted by ivuxolimab, a fully human IgG2 agonistic monoclonal antibody. The point of sequencing TCRbeta in the periphery was to test whether ivuxolimab changed TCR sequence diversity and drove clonal T-cell expansion. The paper reports the monotherapy dose-escalation portion (N of about 50 patients) of the phase I ivuxolimab trial. In the dose-escalation cohort, 70% to 85% of patients were male, and the mean age was 60 years with a range of roughly 20 to 79. Of the 50 or so patients in dose escalation, about 20 had hepatocellular carcinoma, roughly 15 had melanoma, 9 had renal cell carcinoma and 9 had head and neck cancer. Prior anti-PD-1, anti-PD-L1 or anti-CTLA-4 therapy was permitted, and approximately 40% of dose-escalation patients had received checkpoint inhibitors. Partial responses were achieved by three dose-escalation patients, of whom one had hepatocellular carcinoma and two had cutaneous melanoma. Intravenous ivuxolimab was administered to patients every 2 weeks at six dose levels: 0.01, 0.1, 0.3, 1.5, 3 and 10 mg/kg.

Genomic DNA was extracted from sorted cells for sequencing of the TCRbeta CDR3 region. The immunoSEQ Assay was used to sequence the TCRbeta CDR3 regions. TCRdb stores this immuneACCESS table with in-frame sequences only. Part of the clones is absent; in the studies checked, under half of the shortfall reflects unresolved V genes, and no reason is known for the rest. Counted in this sample were under 70,000 clones; 75% to 90% of them appeared once. Under 4.5% of the sample comes from the top ten. Patients with a history of autoimmune disease or receiving systemic immunosuppression were excluded from the trial. Peripheral blood for TCR sequencing was collected from all dose cohorts at baseline, on cycle 4 day 1, and on cycle 7 day 1. The samples were drawn from a first-in-human, open-label, multicenter phase I dose-escalation trial of ivuxolimab. Adults with locally advanced or metastatic melanoma, renal cell, hepatocellular, or head and neck squamous cell carcinoma were enrolled in the trial. Before TCR sequencing, CD4+ T cells and CD8+ T cells were sorted from peripheral blood as separate populations.

General findings and caveats noted by the study authors: Low levels of normalized T-cell clonal expansion were also shown by some nonresponding patients. The antigen specificity of the clonally expanded peripheral T cells was not determined. At doses of 0.1 to 3.0 mg/kg, clonal expansion of both CD4+ and CD8+ T cells in blood was seen between baseline and week 6. In the 0.1-3.0 mg/kg groups, partial responders were among the patients with the lowest normalized peripheral clonal expansion, particularly in CD8+ T cells. After ivuxolimab, more expanded clones were found on average in CD8+ T cells than in CD4+ T cells.

With respect to this clone: Which antigen it targets is not known. Qualities for individual bases were not recorded, and no much larger clone is one base off.

V and J lose 1 base and 5 bases, and a span of 4 bases separates them. Spanning cysteine to phenylalanine, the CDR3 consists of 12 amino acids. Only the CDR3 DNA is retained, 36 bases long and in frame from the first base. As encoded in the germline V gene, CDR1 is MGHRA while CDR2 is YSYEKL. The receptor was derived from an adult with an advanced solid tumor such as melanoma, head and neck, liver or kidney cancer. The chain joins TRBV4-1 to TRBJ2-3, with the D gene not confidently named. Specimen: CD4+ or CD8+ T cells sorted from blood, collected in a trial of the OX40 agonist ivuxolimab. The DNA sequence reads TGCGCCAGCAGCCAAGTCGTAGATACGCAGTATTTT. It translates to CASSQVVDTQYF.